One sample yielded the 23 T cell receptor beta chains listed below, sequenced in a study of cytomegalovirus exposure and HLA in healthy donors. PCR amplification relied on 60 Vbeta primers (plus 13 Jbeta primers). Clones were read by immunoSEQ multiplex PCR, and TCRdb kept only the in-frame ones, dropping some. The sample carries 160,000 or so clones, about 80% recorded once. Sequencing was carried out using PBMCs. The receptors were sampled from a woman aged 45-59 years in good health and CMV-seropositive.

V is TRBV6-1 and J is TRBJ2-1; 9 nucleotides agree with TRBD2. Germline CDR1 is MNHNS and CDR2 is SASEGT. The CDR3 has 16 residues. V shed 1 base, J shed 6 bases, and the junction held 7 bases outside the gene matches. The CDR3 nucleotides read TGTGCCAGCAGTGAAGATCTGCGGGGGGGCCGCAATGAGCAGTTCTTC. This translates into CASSEDLRGGRNEQFF.

The CDR3 DNA follows: TGTGCCAGCAGCTTAGAAACAGCGGGGATCACAGATACGCAGTATTTT. The encoded protein is CASSLETAGITDTQYF. The J gene is TRBJ2-3, the V gene TRBV11-2; 7 bases agree with TRBD2. The trim removed 0 bases at V and 2 bases at J, leaving 5 bases unmatched. Germline CDR1 SGHAT, CDR2 FQNNGV. The CDR3 consists of 16 residues.

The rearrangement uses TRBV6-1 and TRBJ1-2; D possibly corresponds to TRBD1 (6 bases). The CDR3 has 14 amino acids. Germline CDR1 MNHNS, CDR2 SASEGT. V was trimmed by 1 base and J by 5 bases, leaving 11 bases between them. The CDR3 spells CASSEEIQGYGYTF. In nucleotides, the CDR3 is TGTGCCAGCAGTGAAGAAATACAGGGATATGGCTACACCTTC.

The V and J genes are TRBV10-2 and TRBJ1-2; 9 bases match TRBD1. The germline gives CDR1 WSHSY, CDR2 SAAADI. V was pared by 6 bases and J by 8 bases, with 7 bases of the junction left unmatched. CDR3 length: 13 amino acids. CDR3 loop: CASRTGGVKGYTF. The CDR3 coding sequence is TGCGCCAGCAGGACAGGGGGTGTGAAGGGCTACACCTTC.

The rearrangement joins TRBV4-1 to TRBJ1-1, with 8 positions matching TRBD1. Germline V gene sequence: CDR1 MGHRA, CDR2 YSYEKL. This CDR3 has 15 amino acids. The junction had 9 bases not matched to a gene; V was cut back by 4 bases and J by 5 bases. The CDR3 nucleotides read TGCGCCAGCAGCCCAGGAGGACAGGGCAGGACTGAAGCTTTCTTT. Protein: CASSPGGQGRTEAFF.

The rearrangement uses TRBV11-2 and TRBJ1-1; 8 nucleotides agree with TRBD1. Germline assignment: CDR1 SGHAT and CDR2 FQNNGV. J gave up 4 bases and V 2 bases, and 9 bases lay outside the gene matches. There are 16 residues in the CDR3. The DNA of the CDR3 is TGTGCCAGCAGCTTATACGTAGACAGGGGAGGCACTGAAGCTTTCTTT. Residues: CASSLYVDRGGTEAFF.

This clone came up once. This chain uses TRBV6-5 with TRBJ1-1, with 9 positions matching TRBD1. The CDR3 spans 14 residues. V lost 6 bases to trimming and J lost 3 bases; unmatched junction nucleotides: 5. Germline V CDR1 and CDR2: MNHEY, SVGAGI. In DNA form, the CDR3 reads TGTGCCAGCAGAACGACAGGGGGGGACACTGAAGCTTTCTTT. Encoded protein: CASRTTGGDTEAFF.

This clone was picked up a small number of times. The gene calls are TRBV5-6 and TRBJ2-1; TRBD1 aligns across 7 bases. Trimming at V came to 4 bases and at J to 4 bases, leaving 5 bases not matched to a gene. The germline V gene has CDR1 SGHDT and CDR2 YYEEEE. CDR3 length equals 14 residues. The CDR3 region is CASSPGQIYNEQFF. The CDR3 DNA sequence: TGTGCCAGCAGCCCGGGACAGATATACAATGAGCAGTTCTTC.

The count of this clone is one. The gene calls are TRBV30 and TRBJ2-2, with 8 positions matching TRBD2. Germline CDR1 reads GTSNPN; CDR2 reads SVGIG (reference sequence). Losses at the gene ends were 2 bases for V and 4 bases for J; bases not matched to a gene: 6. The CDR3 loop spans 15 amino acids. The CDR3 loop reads CAWSRRGASTGELFF. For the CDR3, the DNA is TGTGCCTGGAGTAGGCGGGGGGCGAGCACCGGGGAGCTGTTTTTT.

The CDR3 loop reads CASSKRDRDTEAFF. The CDR3 coding sequence is TGTGCCAGCAGCAAACGAGACAGAGACACTGAAGCTTTCTTT. The chain has TRBV5-8 and TRBJ1-1; D possibly corresponds to TRBD1 (5 bases). Germline CDR1 SGHTS, CDR2 YDEGEE. V was clipped by 4 bases and J by 3 bases, with 13 bases between them. The CDR3 totals 14 residues.

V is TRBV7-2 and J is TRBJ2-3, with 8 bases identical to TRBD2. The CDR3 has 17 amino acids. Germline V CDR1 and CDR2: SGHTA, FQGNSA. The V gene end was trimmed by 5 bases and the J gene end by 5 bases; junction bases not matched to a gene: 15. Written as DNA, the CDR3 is TGTGCCAGCAGCCCCAAAATAATCTGGCGGGGGGAAGATACGCAGTATTTT. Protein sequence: CASSPKIIWRGEDTQYF.

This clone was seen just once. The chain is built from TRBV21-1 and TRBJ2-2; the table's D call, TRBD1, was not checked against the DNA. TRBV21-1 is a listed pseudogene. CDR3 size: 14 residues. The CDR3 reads CASRTAENTGELFF. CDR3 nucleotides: TGTGCCAGCCGGACAGCGGAGAACACCGGGGAGCTGTTTTTT.

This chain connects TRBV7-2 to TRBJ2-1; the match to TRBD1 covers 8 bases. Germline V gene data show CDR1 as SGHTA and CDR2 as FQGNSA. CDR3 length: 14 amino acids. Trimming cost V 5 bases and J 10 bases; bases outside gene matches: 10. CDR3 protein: CASSPRSGGQEQFF. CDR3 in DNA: TGTGCCAGCAGCCCTAGGTCAGGGGGCCAGGAGCAGTTCTTC.

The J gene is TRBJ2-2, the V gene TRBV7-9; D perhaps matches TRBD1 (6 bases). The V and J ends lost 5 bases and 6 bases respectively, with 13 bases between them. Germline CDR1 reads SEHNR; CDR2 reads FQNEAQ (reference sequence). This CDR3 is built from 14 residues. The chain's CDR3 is CASSRTGSPGELFF. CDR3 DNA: TGTGCCAGCAGCCGTACAGGGTCGCCCGGGGAGCTGTTTTTT.

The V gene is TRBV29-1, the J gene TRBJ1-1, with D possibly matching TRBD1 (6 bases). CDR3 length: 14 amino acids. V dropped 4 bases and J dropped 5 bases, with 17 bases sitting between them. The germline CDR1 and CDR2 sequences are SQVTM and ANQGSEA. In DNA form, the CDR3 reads TGCAGCGTTGTTGGTGGCCCAGGGGAGACTGAAGCTTTCTTT. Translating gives CSVVGGPGETEAFF.

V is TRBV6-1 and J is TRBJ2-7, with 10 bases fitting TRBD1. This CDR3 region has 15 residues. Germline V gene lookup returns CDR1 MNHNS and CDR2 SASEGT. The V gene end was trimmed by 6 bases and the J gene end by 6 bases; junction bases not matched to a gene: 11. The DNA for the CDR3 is TGTGCCAGCAGGAAACCGGGACAGGGGTTAGGCGAGCAGTACTTC. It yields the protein CASRKPGQGLGEQYF.

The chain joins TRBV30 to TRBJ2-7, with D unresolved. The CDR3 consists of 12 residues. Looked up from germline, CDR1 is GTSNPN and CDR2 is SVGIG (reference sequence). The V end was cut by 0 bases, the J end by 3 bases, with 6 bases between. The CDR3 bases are TGTGCCTGGAGTGTACTACACTACGAGCAGTACTTC. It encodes CAWSVLHYEQYF.

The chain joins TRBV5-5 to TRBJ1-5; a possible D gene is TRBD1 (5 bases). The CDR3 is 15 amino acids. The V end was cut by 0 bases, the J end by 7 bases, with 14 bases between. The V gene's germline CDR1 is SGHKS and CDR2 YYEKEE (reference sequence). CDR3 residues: CASSLVVAGGQPQHF. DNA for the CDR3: TGTGCCAGCAGCTTGGTGGTGGCGGGGGGACAGCCCCAGCATTTT.

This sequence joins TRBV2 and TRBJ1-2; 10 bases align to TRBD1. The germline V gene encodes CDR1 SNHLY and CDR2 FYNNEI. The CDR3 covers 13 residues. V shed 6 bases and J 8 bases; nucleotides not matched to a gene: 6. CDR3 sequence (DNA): TGTGCCAGCAGAGGACAGGGGGAGAGAGGCTACACCTTC. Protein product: CASRGQGERGYTF.

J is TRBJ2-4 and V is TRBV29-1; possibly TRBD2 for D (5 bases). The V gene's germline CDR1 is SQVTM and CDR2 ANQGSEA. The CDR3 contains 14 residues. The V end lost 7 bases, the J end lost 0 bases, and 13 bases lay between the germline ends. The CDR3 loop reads CSARGGLAKNIQYF. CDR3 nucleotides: TGCAGCGCCCGAGGTGGACTAGCCAAAAACATTCAGTACTTC.

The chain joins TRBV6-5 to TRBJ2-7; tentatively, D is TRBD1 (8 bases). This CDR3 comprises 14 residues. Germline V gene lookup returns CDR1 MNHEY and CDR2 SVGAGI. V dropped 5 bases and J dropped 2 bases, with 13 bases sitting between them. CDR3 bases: TGTGCCAGCAGTCCACAGGGGGGGACCTACGAGCAGTACTTC. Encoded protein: CASSPQGGTYEQYF.

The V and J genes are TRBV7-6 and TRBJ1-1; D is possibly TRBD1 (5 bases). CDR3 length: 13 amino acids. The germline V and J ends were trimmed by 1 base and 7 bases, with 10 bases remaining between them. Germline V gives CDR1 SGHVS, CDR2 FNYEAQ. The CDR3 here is CASSLEPDSEAFF. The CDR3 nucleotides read TGTGCCAGCAGCTTAGAACCCGACAGTGAAGCTTTCTTT.

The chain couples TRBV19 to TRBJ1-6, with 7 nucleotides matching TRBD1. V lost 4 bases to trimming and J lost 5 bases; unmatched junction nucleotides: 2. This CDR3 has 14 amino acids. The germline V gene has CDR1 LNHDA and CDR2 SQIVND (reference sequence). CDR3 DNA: TGTGCCAGTAGTAAAACAGGGGATAATTCACCCCTCCACTTT. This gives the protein CASSKTGDNSPLHF.